The T cell receptor (beta chain) described here comes from a study of T cells in Graves' hyperthyroidism and ophthalmopathy. This clonotype has ten or more counts. Amplification of TCR beta CDR3 regions used RNA as the template. TCR CDR3 regions were first amplified by RT-PCR with HTBI primers. TCRdb ran MiXCR on the multiplex PCR reads and lists one entry per CDR3 protein. The table records around 300,000 distinct CDR3 sequences, approximately 14% of them present only once. This TCR was sampled from a woman aged 35 to 49 with Graves' hyperthyroidism. Input material: blood.

The CDR3 coding sequence is TGTGCCAGCAGCTTAGGTTGGGGCACTGAAGCTTTCTTT. This encodes CASSLGWGTEAFF. The V call is TRBV7-9, the J call TRBJ1-1; D gene unclear. V was cut by 1 base and J by 4 bases, with 7 bases left in between. Germline V gene sequence: CDR1 SEHNR, CDR2 FQNEAQ (reference sequence). The CDR3 length is 13 residues.